The clone carrying this T cell receptor (beta chain) was detected many times. The data stem from a study of Graves' ophthalmopathy and Graves' hyperthyroidism. J was trimmed by 3 bases and V by 6 bases; bases with no gene match: 11. Germline CDR1 is MNHEY and CDR2 is SVGAGI. The CDR3 spans 15 residues. Enrolled hyperthyroidism patients had a new diagnosis, a duration under 2 months, and an age of 18 to 65. The diagnosis combined clinical symptoms, thyroxine, TRAb, thyroid ultrasound and orbital computed tomography scans. TCR beta CDR3 amplification used RNA transcripts. RT-PCR with HTBI primers came first, then second-round multiplex PCR. MiXCR, run by TCRdb on the multiplex PCR reads, gives a single entry per CDR3 protein. This sample has about 400,000 distinct CDR3 sequences, with 15% found just once.

V usage is TRBV6-5 and J usage is TRBJ2-7; 7 bases align to TRBD1. The origin of this receptor is a young woman with stable Graves' hyperthyroidism. Material for sequencing was peripheral blood. CDR3: CASSYLTGTYYEQYF. CDR3 DNA: TGTGCCAGCAGCTACCTGACAGGGACCTACTACGAGCAGTACTTC.